Presented here are 8 T cell receptor beta chains from one specimen sequenced in a study of regulatory T cells in long-lasting Graves disease (dated by TCRdb to about 2021). Sample time point, as interpreted from the label and publication: persistent/refractory GD, antithyroid drugs over 5 years with positive TRAb. RNA was extracted from PBMCs in TRIzol for both TCR sequencing and RNA sequencing. Library method: multiplex PCR. The instrument given in TCRdb is Illumina HiSeq 4000. CDR3 regions were amplified by Arm-PCR with iRepertoire HTBI primers to construct TCR beta libraries. The public reads were reprocessed in TCRdb via fastp at Q25 and MiXCR, keeping in-frame beta chains. Under each unique CDR3 protein, matching rows form one entry showing the most common genes and DNA. Counted in this sample were 350,000 to 500,000 distinct CDR3 sequences; approximately 22% of them appeared once. The top ten clones comprise approximately 15% of the sample.

The source was peripheral blood mononuclear cells (PBMCs), collected when the disease was refractory, from a patient treated with antithyroid drugs. These receptors were obtained from a female donor with Graves disease.

This clonotype was counted many times. V is TRBV28 and J is TRBJ2-7, with 10 bases fitting TRBD1. This CDR3 comprises 15 residues. V gave up 7 bases and J gave up 4 bases; unmatched junction bases: 10. The germline V gene has CDR1 MDHEN and CDR2 SYDVKM. The CDR3 sequence: CASNGRDRGRYEQYF. CDR3 nucleotide sequence: TGTGCCAGCAACGGAAGGGACAGGGGACGATACGAGCAGTACTTC. The full variable domain, with the rest looked up from reference TRBV28 and TRBJ2-7, is DVKVTQSSRYLVKRTGEKVFLECVQDMDHENMFWYRQDPGLGLRLIYFSYDVKMKEKGDIPEGYSVSREKKERFSLILESASTNQTSMYLCASNGRDRGRYEQYFGPGTRLTVT.

This clonotype was picked up a small number of times. The chain recombines TRBV28 with TRBJ2-3, with 7 bases aligning to TRBD1. J lost 2 bases, V lost 4 bases, and 6 bases had no gene match. This CDR3 region has 15 residues. Germline loops: CDR1 MDHEN, CDR2 SYDVKM. In nucleotides, the CDR3 is TGTGCCAGCAGTTCAGGGACAGTTCTCACAGATACGCAGTATTTT. It codes for CASSSGTVLTDTQYF.

This clonotype was found a few times. One end of the junction is discordant with germline, which a read error may explain. J is TRBJ1-2 and V is TRBV27; possibly TRBD1 for D (5 bases). CDR1 and CDR2 from the germline V gene are MNHEY and SMNVEV (reference sequence). This CDR3 region has 14 residues. This CDR3 reads CASSLLQGAGGYIF. CDR3 sequence (DNA): TGTGCCAGCAGTTTATTGCAGGGCGCGGGTGGCTACATCTTC.

This clonotype has at least ten counts. The rearrangement links TRBV27 to TRBJ2-2; possible D gene TRBD2, 6 bases. Germline V gene data show CDR1 as MNHEY and CDR2 as SMNVEV (reference sequence). V was clipped by 3 bases and J by 7 bases, with 12 bases between them. The CDR3 covers 14 residues. The CDR3 bases are TGTGCCAGCAGTTTGGAGGGATACGGCGGGGAGCTGTTTTTT. Its translation: CASSLEGYGGELFF.

The chain combines TRBV27 with TRBJ1-1; D not certain. The length of the CDR3 is 14 residues. Germline V gene lookup returns CDR1 MNHEY and CDR2 SMNVEV (reference sequence). With 0 bases removed from V and 1 base from J, the gap between germline ends came to 6 bases. The CDR3 here is CASSLSPANTEAFF. The DNA of the CDR3 is TGTGCCAGCAGTTTATCGCCAGCGAACACTGAAGCTTTCTTT.

In this sample, this clonotype turned up many times. This chain's CDR3 is CAISRQGNYEQYF. The CDR3 coding sequence is TGTGCCATCTCAAGGCAGGGAAACTACGAGCAGTACTTC. The chain recombines TRBV28 with TRBJ2-7; D might be TRBD1 (5 bases). CDR3 length: 13 amino acids. Per germline, CDR1 MDHEN and CDR2 SYDVKM. The V gene lost 10 bases and the J gene lost 3 bases, with 16 bases spanning the gap.

Ten or more counts support this clonotype. The chain employs TRBV12-3 or TRBV12-4 and TRBJ2-5; TRBD2 matches at 12 bases. With 7 bases clipped from V and 9 bases from J, the junction kept 9 bases outside the gene matches. This CDR3 has 14 residues. CDR3: CASTPTGLAGPQYF. CDR3 in DNA: TGTGCCAGCACCCCAACTGGACTAGCGGGACCCCAGTACTTC.

The sample holds many counts of this clonotype. Because the CDR3's place on the DNA is in doubt, the DNA is left out and the CDR3 is given as listed by TCRdb. The V call is TRBV27, the J call TRBJ1-2. The CDR3 numbers 13 amino acids, ends counted. Germline CDR1 reads MNHEY; CDR2 reads SMNVEV (reference sequence). The chain's CDR3 is CASSLFGEGGYTF.